This TCR beta chain was recovered during a study of blood T cell repertoires in COVID-19. Across the study: The samples span acute and convalescent COVID-19 from the United States, Italy and Spain. The cDNA or gDNA used as material had been derived from T cells, B-cell-depleted T cells, or PBMCs.

The protocol was immunoSEQ multiplex PCR, while the TCRdb copy is restricted to in-frame clones and leaves out a portion. The table shows over 40,000 clones, with about 90% occurring only once. Germline V lookup: CDR1 MNHEY, CDR2 SMNVEV (reference sequence). The CDR3 totals 18 residues. Trimming stripped 6 bases from V and 0 bases from J, with 18 bases between. Source material: peripheral blood. The rearrangement links TRBV27 to TRBJ2-6; TRBD2 is a possible D gene (5 bases). This clonotype was obtained from a human donor in a cohort sampled during active COVID-19. Written as DNA, the CDR3 is TGTGCCAGCAGCCCGACGAGGGTTTATCCCTCTGGGGCCAACGTCCTGACTTTC. Protein product: CASSPTRVYPSGANVLTF.